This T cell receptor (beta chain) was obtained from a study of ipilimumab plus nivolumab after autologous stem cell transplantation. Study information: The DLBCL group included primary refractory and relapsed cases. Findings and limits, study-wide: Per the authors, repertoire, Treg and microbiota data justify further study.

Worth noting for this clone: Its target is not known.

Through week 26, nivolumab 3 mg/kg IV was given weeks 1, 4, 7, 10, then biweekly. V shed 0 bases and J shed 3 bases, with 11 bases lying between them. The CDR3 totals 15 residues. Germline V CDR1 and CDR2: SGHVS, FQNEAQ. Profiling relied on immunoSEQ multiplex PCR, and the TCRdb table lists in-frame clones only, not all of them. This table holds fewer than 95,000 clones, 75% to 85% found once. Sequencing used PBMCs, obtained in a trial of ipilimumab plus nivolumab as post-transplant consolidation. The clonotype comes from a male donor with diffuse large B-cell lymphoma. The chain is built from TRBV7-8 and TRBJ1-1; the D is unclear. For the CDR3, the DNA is TGTGCCAGCAGCTTAGCGAGGTTTGGGGACACTGAAGCTTTCTTT. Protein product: CASSLARFGDTEAFF.